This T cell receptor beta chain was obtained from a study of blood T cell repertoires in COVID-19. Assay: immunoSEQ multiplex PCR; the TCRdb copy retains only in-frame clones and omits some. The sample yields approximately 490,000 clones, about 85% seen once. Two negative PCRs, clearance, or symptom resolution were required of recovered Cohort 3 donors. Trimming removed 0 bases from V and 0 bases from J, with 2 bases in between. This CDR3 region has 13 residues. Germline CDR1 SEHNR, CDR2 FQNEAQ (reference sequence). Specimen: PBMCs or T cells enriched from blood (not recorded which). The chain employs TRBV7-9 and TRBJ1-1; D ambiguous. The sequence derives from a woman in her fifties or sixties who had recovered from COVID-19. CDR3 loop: CASSLAMNTEAFF. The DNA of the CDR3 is TGTGCCAGCAGCTTAGCCATGAACACTGAAGCTTTCTTT.